The clone carrying this T cell receptor beta chain was detected only once. The antigen is undetermined. Sequenced by immunoSEQ multiplex PCR; TCRdb stores in-frame clones only, minus some. The sample consists of 35,000 to 50,000 clones, around 95% of them appearing once. These data originate in a study of Tregs in tolerant kidney transplant recipients. Study results and caveats: Expanding Tregs on activated donor B cells appeared to best identify donor-specific TCRbeta clones.

With 6 bases removed from V and 10 bases from J, the gap between germline ends came to 15 bases. This CDR3 is built from 13 residues. The germline V gene encodes CDR1 MNHNY and CDR2 SVGAGI (reference sequence). The chain combines TRBV6-6 with TRBJ1-4, with a possible D match to TRBD1 (5 bases). The material sequenced was Tregs from blood cultured with allogeneic cells. This sequence originates from a human donor in good health. CDR3 sequence: CASRKLLRGKLFF. In nucleotides, the CDR3 is TGTGCCAGCAGGAAGCTTTTGAGGGGAAAACTGTTTTTT.